This entry lists 6 T cell receptor beta chains sequenced from one sample in a study of T-cell reconstitution after alpha-beta-depleted transplantation in children. A TCRbeta library incorporating unique molecular identifiers was prepared. One entry per CDR3 protein results from TCRdb running MiXCR on the PCR reads. The data hold approximately 400,000 distinct CDR3 sequences, with approximately 11% observed a single time. The material sequenced was PBMCs from the stem cell graft donor, taken from the stem cell graft. Receptor source: a human donor who donated a stem cell graft to a child with acute myeloid leukemia.

This clonotype was counted many times. The chain couples TRBV12-3 or TRBV12-4 to TRBJ2-6, with a possible D match to TRBD1 (5 bases). V was cut by 6 bases and J by 1 base, with 7 bases left in between. This CDR3 has 14 amino acids. The CDR3: CASSAGSGANVLTF. CDR3 DNA: TGTGCCAGCAGCGCAGGGTCTGGGGCCAACGTCCTGACTTTC.

This clonotype was observed a handful of times. The chain is built from TRBV10-3 and TRBJ2-1; D is uncertain. The CDR3 extends over 12 amino acids. Germline CDR1 ENHRY, CDR2 SYGVKD. V was trimmed by 4 bases and J by 8 bases, leaving 9 bases between them. The CDR3 loop reads CAISGPGDEQFF. The CDR3 bases are TGTGCCATCAGTGGCCCAGGCGATGAGCAGTTCTTC.

This clonotype was observed a handful of times. The chain uses TRBV6-2 or TRBV6-3 and TRBJ2-5; 10 bases agree with TRBD2. V gave up 6 bases and J gave up 4 bases; unmatched junction bases: 14. From germline, CDR1 is MNHEY and CDR2 SVGEGT. The length of the CDR3 is 17 residues. The CDR3 region is CASRRGSGRALGETQYF. The CDR3 DNA reads as TGTGCCAGCAGGCGGGGCAGCGGGAGGGCCTTGGGAGAGACCCAGTACTTC.

CDR3 in DNA: TGTGCCAGCAGCGGACAGATCACAGATACGCAGTATTTT. Translating it yields CASSGQITDTQYF. The chain carries TRBV6-1 and TRBJ2-3, with D tentatively TRBD1 (6 bases). CDR3 length: 13 residues. CDR1 and CDR2 (germline): MNHNS, SASEGT. Trimming stripped 6 bases from V and 2 bases from J, with 9 bases between.

The chain couples TRBV18 to TRBJ2-4; 11 positions agree with TRBD2. Germline V CDR1 and CDR2: KGHSH, LQKENI. V was clipped by 5 bases and J by 5 bases; unmatched bases: 5. This CDR3 region has 15 residues. The CDR3 nucleotides are TGTGCCAGCTCATCCGGGACTAGCGGCGAAAACATTCAGTACTTC. Amino acid sequence: CASSSGTSGENIQYF.

This clonotype was picked up a small number of times. V and J are TRBV7-9 and TRBJ2-3; TRBD1 matches 7 bases. The CDR3 length is 15 residues. V was clipped by 3 bases and J by 5 bases; unmatched bases: 8. Germline-derived CDR1 and CDR2 are SEHNR and FQNEAQ (reference sequence). The CDR3 nucleotides read TGTGCCAGCAGCTTTCGGGACAGCAAATTAGATACGCAGTATTTT. Its protein product is CASSFRDSKLDTQYF.